The present TCR beta chain was sequenced within a study of beta chain features in type 1 diabetes. As every portion of the isolated RNA was reverse transcribed, the sequencing read expressed TCRB transcripts. Repertoires were generated with immunoSEQ multiplex PCR, while TCRdb's copy carries only in-frame clones and drops some. This repertoire shows approximately 170,000 clones, approximately 7.8% found once; its top ten account for more than 0.75%. Study-wide results and caveats: Significant though moderate, a shortening of TCRB CDR3s appeared in all four CD4+ subsets of Type 1 diabetes patients.

Details on this clone: The antigen is undetermined.

CDR1 is SGDLS and CDR2 is YYNGEE in the germline V gene. Unmatched junction bases numbered 6, after V lost 3 bases and J lost 5 bases. CDR3 length: 15 residues. This sequence was found in a woman in her thirties or forties with type 1 diabetes. This sequence joins TRBV9 and TRBJ1-4, with 8 bases matching TRBD1. The sequenced sample was central memory CD4+ T cells from blood. Here the CDR3 DNA reads TGTGCCAGCAGCGCCCAGACAGGGGCAAATGAAAAACTGTTTTTT. This encodes CASSAQTGANEKLFF. The variable domain in full, completed from reference TRBV9 and TRBJ1-4, reads DSGVTQTPKHLITATGQRVTLRCSPRSGDLSVYWYQQSLDQGLQFLIQYYNGEERAKGNILERFSAQQFPDLHSELNLSSLELGDSALYFCASSAQTGANEKLFFGSGTQLSVL.